Listed below are T cell receptor beta chains from one sample, sequenced in a study of CD8 T cells in Susac syndrome. TCRdb redid the calling of the immunoSEQ multiplex PCR reads with MiXCR, one entry per CDR3 protein. This table has roughly 150,000 distinct CDR3 sequences, approximately 94% appearing once. Sequenced: CD4+ T cells from PBMCs. These receptor sequences come from a human donor with multiple sclerosis. Each CDR3 is given with its conserved first and last residue. Fields, in order: V gene, clone size, D gene, CDR3 length, J gene, CDR3 protein, CDR3 DNA. A D gene is named only where the DNA matches it firmly. Not all rows give a size; the values are once, few, many and, for expanded clones, a class.

V gene: TRBV7-9; clone size: -; D gene: TRBD1; CDR3 length: 16; J gene: TRBJ2-2; CDR3 protein: CASSSTGESYTGELFF; CDR3 DNA: TGTGCCAGCAGCTCAACAGGGGAGAGCTACACCGGGGAGCTGTTTTTT
V gene: TRBV28; clone size: -; D gene: TRBD1; CDR3 length: 16; J gene: TRBJ2-1; CDR3 protein: CASSTEGQGARNEQFF; CDR3 DNA: TGTGCCAGCAGTACCGAGGGACAGGGGGCGCGCAATGAGCAGTTCTTC
V gene: TRBV20-1; clone size: -; D gene: TRBD2; CDR3 length: 16; J gene: TRBJ2-5; CDR3 protein: CSARKPGTSGRETQYF; CDR3 DNA: TGCAGTGCTAGAAAACCCGGGACTAGCGGGCGAGAGACCCAGTACTTC
V gene: TRBV28; clone size: -; D gene: TRBD1; CDR3 length: 18; J gene: TRBJ1-2; CDR3 protein: CASSLPGTGGRGAYGYTF; CDR3 DNA: TGTGCCAGCAGTCTACCCGGGACAGGGGGCCGTGGGGCCTATGGCTACACCTTC
V gene: TRBV6-1; clone size: -; D gene: TRBD1; CDR3 length: 17; J gene: TRBJ2-1; CDR3 protein: CASTRPGTGGAYNEQFF; CDR3 DNA: TGTGCCAGCACCCGACCTGGGACAGGGGGAGCCTACAATGAGCAGTTCTTC
V gene: TRBV30; clone size: -; D gene: -; CDR3 length: 13; J gene: TRBJ2-1; CDR3 protein: CAWDLDSHNEQFF; CDR3 DNA: TGTGCCTGGGACCTGGACTCACACAATGAGCAGTTCTTC
V gene: TRBV7-3; clone size: -; D gene: -; CDR3 length: 13; J gene: TRBJ2-5; CDR3 protein: CASSPTGLETQYF; CDR3 DNA: TGTGCCAGCAGCCCCACGGGACTAGAGACCCAGTACTTC
V gene: TRBV20-1; clone size: -; D gene: -; CDR3 length: 13; J gene: TRBJ1-1; CDR3 protein: CSARVGSNTEAFF; CDR3 DNA: TGCAGTGCTAGAGTCGGTTCGAACACTGAAGCTTTCTTT
V gene: TRBV7-9; clone size: -; D gene: -; CDR3 length: 16; J gene: TRBJ2-7; CDR3 protein: CASSQFIGLEYYEQYF; CDR3 DNA: TGTGCCAGCAGCCAATTCATAGGACTGGAGTACTACGAGCAGTACTTC
V gene: TRBV6-2/TRBV6-3; clone size: -; D gene: TRBD2; CDR3 length: 16; J gene: TRBJ2-6; CDR3 protein: CASIHGGFSGANVLTF; CDR3 DNA: TGTGCCAGCATCCACGGGGGGTTCTCTGGGGCCAACGTCCTGACTTTC
V gene: TRBV7-3; clone size: -; D gene: -; CDR3 length: 17; J gene: TRBJ2-3; CDR3 protein: CASSLTLRGTWGDTQYF; CDR3 DNA: TGTGCCAGCAGCTTAACGTTAAGAGGGACCTGGGGAGATACGCAGTATTTT
V gene: TRBV6-5; clone size: -; D gene: TRBD1; CDR3 length: 15; J gene: TRBJ1-2; CDR3 protein: CASSDQGQGAYGYTF; CDR3 DNA: TGTGCCAGCAGTGACCAAGGACAGGGGGCCTATGGCTACACCTTC
V gene: TRBV2; clone size: -; D gene: TRBD2; CDR3 length: 15; J gene: TRBJ2-1; CDR3 protein: CASRALAGLANEQFF; CDR3 DNA: TGTGCCAGCAGGGCCCTAGCGGGACTAGCCAATGAGCAGTTCTTC
V gene: TRBV15; clone size: -; D gene: -; CDR3 length: 14; J gene: TRBJ1-2; CDR3 protein: CATSRDRQAYGYTF; CDR3 DNA: TGTGCCACCAGCAGAGATAGGCAGGCCTATGGCTACACCTTC
V gene: TRBV6-2/TRBV6-3; clone size: -; D gene: -; CDR3 length: 11; J gene: TRBJ1-3; CDR3 protein: CASSWMDTIYF; CDR3 DNA: TGTGCCAGCAGTTGGATGGACACCATATATTTT
V gene: TRBV30; clone size: -; D gene: -; CDR3 length: 10; J gene: TRBJ1-2; CDR3 protein: CAWGRNGYTF; CDR3 DNA: TGTGCCTGGGGTCGAAATGGCTACACCTTC
V gene: TRBV29-1; clone size: -; D gene: -; CDR3 length: 12; J gene: TRBJ1-1; CDR3 protein: CSVDLVNTEAFF; CDR3 DNA: TGCAGCGTTGATCTAGTGAACACTGAAGCTTTCTTT
V gene: TRBV20-1; clone size: once; D gene: -; CDR3 length: 14; J gene: TRBJ1-4; CDR3 protein: CSASAEATNEKLFF; CDR3 DNA: TGCAGTGCTAGCGCGGAGGCAACTAATGAAAAACTGTTTTTT
V gene: TRBV7-2; clone size: -; D gene: -; CDR3 length: 11; J gene: TRBJ1-2; CDR3 protein: CASSLSWGYTF; CDR3 DNA: TGTGCCAGCAGCCTATCCTGGGGCTACACCTTC
V gene: TRBV20-1; clone size: -; D gene: TRBD2; CDR3 length: 16; J gene: TRBJ2-1; CDR3 protein: CSARVVTSGRDNEQFF; CDR3 DNA: TGCAGTGCTAGAGTGGTGACTAGCGGGAGGGACAATGAGCAGTTCTTC
V gene: TRBV7-9; clone size: -; D gene: -; CDR3 length: 14; J gene: TRBJ2-7; CDR3 protein: CASSRSGKAHEQYF; CDR3 DNA: TGTGCCAGCAGCCGTAGCGGTAAGGCCCACGAGCAGTACTTC
V gene: TRBV30; clone size: -; D gene: -; CDR3 length: 12; J gene: TRBJ2-7; CDR3 protein: CAWSVTIYEQYF; CDR3 DNA: TGTGCCTGGAGTGTAACGATTTACGAGCAGTACTTC
V gene: TRBV5-4; clone size: -; D gene: -; CDR3 length: 13; J gene: TRBJ2-7; CDR3 protein: CASSRGTVVEQYF; CDR3 DNA: TGTGCCAGCAGCCGCGGGACAGTCGTCGAGCAGTACTTC
V gene: TRBV5-6; clone size: once; D gene: -; CDR3 length: 13; J gene: TRBJ2-1; CDR3 protein: CASSLVPARIWFF; CDR3 DNA: TGTGCCAGCAGCTTGGTTCCAGCCCGGATATGGTTCTTC
V gene: TRBV10-3; clone size: -; D gene: TRBD2; CDR3 length: 13; J gene: TRBJ2-7; CDR3 protein: CAISVQRDYEQYF; CDR3 DNA: TGTGCCATCAGTGTACAGCGGGATTACGAGCAGTACTTC
V gene: TRBV7-2; clone size: -; D gene: TRBD2; CDR3 length: 15; J gene: TRBJ2-3; CDR3 protein: CASSLQRGSTDTQYF; CDR3 DNA: TGTGCCAGCAGCCTCCAGCGGGGGAGCACAGATACGCAGTATTTT
V gene: TRBV5-1; clone size: -; D gene: -; CDR3 length: 14; J gene: TRBJ2-1; CDR3 protein: CASSFGFLSNEQFF; CDR3 DNA: TGCGCCAGCAGCTTCGGGTTCCTTTCCAATGAGCAGTTCTTC
V gene: TRBV3-1; clone size: -; D gene: -; CDR3 length: 11; J gene: TRBJ2-2; CDR3 protein: CASSHTGELFF; CDR3 DNA: TGTGCCAGCAGCCACACCGGGGAGCTGTTTTTT